Shown below are 21 T cell receptor beta chains from a single sample sequenced in a study of blood T cell repertoires in COVID-19. Sequenced by immunoSEQ multiplex PCR; TCRdb stores in-frame clones only, minus some. The sample yields 200,000 to 300,000 clones, 84% seen once. Sequencing was performed on peripheral blood. These receptors all come from a man aged 50 to 59 with acute or convalescent COVID-19.

The chain joins TRBV20-1 to TRBJ1-2; D gene unclear. The V gene lost 6 bases and the J gene lost 4 bases, with 9 bases spanning the gap. Germline V gives CDR1 DFQATT, CDR2 SNEGSKA (reference sequence). The CDR3 is 11 amino acids. This chain's CDR3 is CSAEVTYGYTF. CDR3 nucleotide sequence: TGCAGTGCAGAGGTGACCTATGGCTACACCTTC.

Only a few counts were recorded for this clone. The chain uses TRBV5-4 and TRBJ2-2; possibly TRBD2 for D (6 bases). V lost 4 bases to trimming and J lost 3 bases, with 19 bases between them. From germline, CDR1 is SGHNT and CDR2 YYREEE (reference sequence). This CDR3 comprises 17 residues. Here the CDR3 reads CASSPGPFSGDTGELFF. In DNA form, the CDR3 reads TGTGCCAGCAGCCCTGGCCCCTTCTCGGGGGACACCGGGGAGCTGTTTTTT.

The chain recombines TRBV25-1 with TRBJ2-7; 8 nucleotides align to TRBD2. CDR1 is MGHDK and CDR2 is SYGVNS in the germline V gene. The junction had 6 bases not matched to a gene; V was cut back by 3 bases and J by 5 bases. This CDR3 is 14 amino acids long. This chain's CDR3 is CASSESGRKNEQYF. CDR3 coding DNA: TGTGCCAGCAGTGAGAGCGGGAGAAAAAACGAGCAGTACTTC.

The chain recombines TRBV11-3 with TRBJ2-3; 10 bases fit TRBD2. The V and J ends lost 2 bases and 0 bases, in that order; junction bases with no gene match: 2. CDR3 size: 16 residues. Germline-derived CDR1 and CDR2 are SGHNT and YENEEA. Here the CDR3 DNA reads TGTGCCAGCAGCTTACAACTAGCGGGGAGCACAGATACGCAGTATTTT. Amino acids: CASSLQLAGSTDTQYF.

The chain has TRBV4-1 and TRBJ1-2; 8 bases are shared with TRBD1. CDR1 MGHRA and CDR2 YSYEKL come from the germline V gene. There are 16 residues in the CDR3. After removal of 0 bases from V and 4 bases from J, the junction contained 7 bases not matched to a gene. CDR3 sequence reads: CASSQDGTGLGYGYTF. CDR3 bases: TGCGCCAGCAGCCAAGATGGGACAGGACTGGGCTATGGCTACACCTTC.

The chain has TRBV7-9 and TRBJ2-3; 9 bases match TRBD2. V lost 5 bases to trimming and J lost 0 bases; unmatched junction nucleotides: 9. CDR3 length equals 17 residues. Germline lookup yields CDR1 SEHNR and CDR2 FQNEAQ (reference sequence). CDR3 sequence reads: CASSLKTSGLSTDTQYF. Written as DNA, the CDR3 is TGTGCCAGCAGCCTAAAAACTAGCGGGCTAAGCACAGATACGCAGTATTTT.

V gene TRBV15 combines with J gene TRBJ2-1, with D possibly being TRBD1 (6 bases). The germline V and J ends were trimmed by 1 base and 8 bases, with 15 bases remaining between them. CDR3 length: 15 residues. Germline values: CDR1 LNHNV, CDR2 YYDKDF (reference sequence). CDR3: CATSRGDRPYDEQFF. The CDR3 coding sequence is TGTGCCACCAGCAGAGGAGACAGGCCGTACGATGAGCAGTTCTTC.

The chain has TRBV28 and TRBJ1-3; no clear D. V was pared by 1 base and J by 0 bases, with 10 bases between. CDR3 length: 16 residues. Germline CDR1 and CDR2: MDHEN and SYDVKM. The CDR3 reads CASSLSPGISGNTIYF. Here the CDR3 DNA reads TGTGCCAGCAGTTTATCGCCAGGCATCTCTGGAAACACCATATATTTT.

This clone was found a few times. CDR3 bases: TGTGCCAGCAGCGCACAGAGCCAAAATGAAAAACTGTTTTTT. Translated, it gives CASSAQSQNEKLFF. The genes are TRBV9 and TRBJ1-4; D gene uncertain. This CDR3 region has 14 residues. The germline CDR1 and CDR2 sequences are SGDLS and YYNGEE. The V end lost 3 bases, the J end lost 5 bases, and 11 bases lay between the germline ends. Full variable domain (rest looked up from reference TRBV9 and TRBJ1-4): DSGVTQTPKHLITATGQRVTLRCSPRSGDLSVYWYQQSLDQGLQFLIQYYNGEERAKGNILERFSAQQFPDLHSELNLSSLELGDSALYFCASSAQSQNEKLFFGSGTQLSVL.

This rearrangement joins TRBV11-2 to TRBJ2-7, with unresolved D. V lost 6 bases to trimming and J lost 1 base, with 7 bases between them. CDR1 and CDR2 from the germline V gene are SGHAT and FQNNGV. This CDR3 is built from 12 residues. The chain's CDR3 is CASRGESYEQYF. CDR3 sequence (DNA): TGTGCCAGCAGGGGCGAATCCTACGAGCAGTACTTC.

This chain uses TRBV7-2 with TRBJ2-7; 9 nucleotides agree with TRBD1. Germline loops: CDR1 SGHTA, CDR2 FQGNSA. V shed 5 bases and J 1 base; nucleotides not matched to a gene: 9. The CDR3 is 16 residues long. The CDR3 nucleotides read TGTGCCAGCAGCCCCAGGGACAGGGAGCGTTCCTACGAGCAGTACTTC. Amino acid sequence: CASSPRDRERSYEQYF.

This clone appeared a few times. This chain uses TRBV18 with TRBJ1-3; 7 bases match TRBD1. Germline CDR1 reads KGHSH; CDR2 reads LQKENI. V lost 8 bases, J lost 0 bases, and 4 bases stayed unmatched. CDR3 length: 14 amino acids. The CDR3 coding sequence is TGTGCCAGCGCCACAGGGGCCTCTGGAAACACCATATATTTT. Translation gives CASATGASGNTIYF.

This clone occurred once. The chain recombines TRBV28 with TRBJ1-3, with 9 bases aligning to TRBD1. V was pared by 7 bases and J by 3 bases, with 7 bases of the junction left unmatched. Germline CDR1 reads MDHEN; CDR2 reads SYDVKM. The length of the CDR3 is 15 residues. The CDR3, as DNA: TGTGCCAGCACCACGGGACAGGGTAATGGAAACACCATATATTTT. This codes for CASTTGQGNGNTIYF.

This clone was detected a few times. The chain employs TRBV28 and TRBJ1-5, with 8 bases identical to TRBD1. Germline trimming cut 5 bases from V and 5 bases from J; bases unmatched to any gene: 2. Germline assignment: CDR1 MDHEN and CDR2 SYDVKM. This CDR3 is built from 13 residues. The CDR3 sequence: CASSRQGYQPQHF. As DNA, the CDR3 is TGTGCCAGCAGTCGACAGGGGTATCAGCCCCAGCATTTT.

V is TRBV7-3 and J is TRBJ1-4, with D perhaps TRBD1 (5 bases). CDR3 size: 16 residues. V lost 8 bases and J lost 0, with 16 bases in between. Germline CDR1 reads SGHTA; CDR2 reads FQGTGA. The CDR3 spells CASGLGDNATNEKLFF. The CDR3 coding sequence is TGTGCCAGCGGACTAGGGGATAATGCAACTAATGAAAAACTGTTTTTT.

The chain joins TRBV28 to TRBJ2-1; a possible D gene is TRBD2 (6 bases). Germline CDR1 MDHEN, CDR2 SYDVKM. Trimming pared 10 bases from V and 3 bases from J, leaving 13 bases between. The CDR3 is 13 residues long. CDR3 sequence (DNA): TGTGCCACCATAGCGGTGAGCTACAATGAGCAGTTCTTC. It encodes CATIAVSYNEQFF.

About this clone: Other DNA sequences in this specimen translate into the identical CDR3. V and J are TRBV5-1 and TRBJ2-6, with TRBD2 as a possible D gene (5 bases). Trimming stripped 0 bases from V and 1 base from J, with 8 bases between. The CDR3 is 16 amino acids. In germline, CDR1 is SGHRS, CDR2 YFSETQ. CDR3 bases: TGCGCCAGCAGCTTGGCCGGGGATTCTGGGGCCAACGTCCTGACTTTC. Translation: CASSLAGDSGANVLTF.

The rearrangement links TRBV3-1 (or the pseudogene TRBV3-2) to TRBJ2-7; a weak D match, TRBD2 (6 bases). Germline V CDR1 and CDR2: LGHDT, YNNKEL (reference sequence). V lost 6 bases and J lost 6, with 18 bases in between. The CDR3 has 14 amino acids. The CDR3 region is CASRPELASPEQYF. The CDR3 region has the DNA TGTGCCAGCAGGCCTGAGCTAGCGTCGCCCGAGCAGTACTTC.

This clone was observed a handful of times. The rearrangement links TRBV19 to TRBJ1-5; TRBD1 matches 11 bases. J lost 4 bases, V lost 5 bases, and 4 bases had no gene match. This CDR3 spans 15 amino acids. Germline V gene sequence: CDR1 LNHDA, CDR2 SQIVND (reference sequence). CDR3 DNA: TGTGCCAGTAGTTGGACAGGGGGCGAGAATCAGCCCCAGCATTTT. Amino acids: CASSWTGGENQPQHF.

This sequence joins TRBV11-2 and TRBJ2-7; a possible D gene is TRBD2 (6 bases). V shed 4 bases and J shed 0 bases, with 16 bases lying between them. The CDR3 spans 16 residues. Germline lookup yields CDR1 SGHAT and CDR2 FQNNGV. The CDR3 sequence is CASSSLPAGFSYEQYF. The CDR3 region has the DNA TGTGCCAGCAGCTCTTTACCGGCGGGGTTCTCCTACGAGCAGTACTTC.

The rearrangement uses TRBV2 and TRBJ2-3, with TRBD2 identical over 7 bases. V dropped 6 bases and J dropped 6; count of bases not matched to a gene: 9. Germline V lookup: CDR1 SNHLY, CDR2 FYNNEI. This CDR3 is built from 14 residues. CDR3 coding DNA: TGTGCCAGCAGCACGGGCGGGAGCGGTGATACGCAGTATTTT. It is translated as CASSTGGSGDTQYF.